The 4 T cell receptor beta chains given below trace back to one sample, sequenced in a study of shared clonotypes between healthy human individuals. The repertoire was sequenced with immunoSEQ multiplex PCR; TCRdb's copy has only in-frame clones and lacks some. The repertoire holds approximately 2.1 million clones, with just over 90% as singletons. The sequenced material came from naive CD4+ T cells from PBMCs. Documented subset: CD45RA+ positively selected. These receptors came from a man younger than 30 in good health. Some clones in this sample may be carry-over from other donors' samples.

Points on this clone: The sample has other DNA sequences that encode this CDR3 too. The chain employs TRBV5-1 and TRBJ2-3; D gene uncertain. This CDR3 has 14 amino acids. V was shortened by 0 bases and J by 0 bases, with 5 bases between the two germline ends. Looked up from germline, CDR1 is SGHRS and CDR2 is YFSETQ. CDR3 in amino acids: CASSLGDSTDTQYF. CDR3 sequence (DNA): TGCGCCAGCAGCTTGGGCGATAGCACAGATACGCAGTATTTT.

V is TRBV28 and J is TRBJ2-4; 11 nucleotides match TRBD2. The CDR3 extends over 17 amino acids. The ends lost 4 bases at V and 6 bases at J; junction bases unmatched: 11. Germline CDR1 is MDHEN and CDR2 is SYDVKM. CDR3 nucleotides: TGTGCCAGCAGTTCACTAGCGGGAGTAGGTAGTGGAAACATTCAGTACTTC. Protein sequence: CASSSLAGVGSGNIQYF. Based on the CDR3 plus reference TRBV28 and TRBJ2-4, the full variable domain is DVKVTQSSRYLVKRTGEKVFLECVQDMDHENMFWYRQDPGLGLRLIYFSYDVKMKEKGDIPEGYSVSREKKERFSLILESASTNQTSMYLCASSSLAGVGSGNIQYFGAGTRLSVL.

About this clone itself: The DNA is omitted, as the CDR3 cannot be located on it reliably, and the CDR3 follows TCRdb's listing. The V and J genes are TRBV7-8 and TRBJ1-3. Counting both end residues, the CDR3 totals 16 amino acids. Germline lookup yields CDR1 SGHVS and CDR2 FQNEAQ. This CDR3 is CASSLFLSLGGNTIYF.

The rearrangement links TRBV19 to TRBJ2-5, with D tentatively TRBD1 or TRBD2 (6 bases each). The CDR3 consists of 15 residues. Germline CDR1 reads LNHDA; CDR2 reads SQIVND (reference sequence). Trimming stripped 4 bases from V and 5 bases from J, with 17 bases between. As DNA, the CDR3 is TGTGCCAGTAGTAACGGGGGCCAGCCGGTTGAGACCCAGTACTTC. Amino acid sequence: CASSNGGQPVETQYF.